The clone carrying this T cell receptor beta chain was picked up many times. The CDR3 is 14 residues long. The germline V gene has CDR1 SGDLS and CDR2 YYNGEE. V lost 4 bases to trimming and J lost 1 base; unmatched junction nucleotides: 3. TCRdb itself ran the RT-PCR reads through MiXCR, one entry per CDR3 protein. The sample has approximately 720,000 distinct CDR3 sequences, 14% seen once. The receptor was isolated from a female donor in good health, serving as a healthy control. The sequenced material came from memory CD4+ T cells from blood. The V and J genes are TRBV9 and TRBJ1-1; TRBD1 matches at 8 bases. The CDR3 loop is CASSPTGANTEAFF. The CDR3 DNA reads TGTGCCAGCAGCCCGACAGGGGCGAACACTGAAGCTTTCTTT. Full variable domain (rest looked up from reference TRBV9 and TRBJ1-1): DSGVTQTPKHLITATGQRVTLRCSPRSGDLSVYWYQQSLDQGLQFLIQYYNGEERAKGNILERFSAQQFPDLHSELNLSSLELGDSALYFCASSPTGANTEAFFGQGTRLTVV.